This T cell receptor (beta chain) was recovered during a study of low-dose radiotherapy and immunotherapy resistance in tumors. In the study overall: Patients of Cohort 1 had 0.5 Gy fractions every 2 weeks, which summed to 6.5 Gy. Every two weeks, cyclophosphamide 200 mg/m2 was infused one day before radiation plus immunotherapy.

Alpha and beta chains were covered, as first-strand cDNA relied on TRAV- and TRBV-specific primers. The PCR that amplified TCRs ran for 15 to 25 cycles, relying on a constant-region primer and a V-primer adapter. In vitro transcription amplified the mRNA that had been isolated. TCRdb itself ran the reads through MiXCR, one entry per CDR3 protein. The table shows about 11,000 distinct CDR3 sequences, with over 55% occurring only once. The ends were cut back, 6 bases at V and 9 bases at J, with 18 bases in the middle. The CDR3 covers 14 residues. Per the germline V gene, CDR1 is DFQATT and CDR2 is SNEGSKA (reference sequence).

This clonotype was obtained from a human donor with advanced metastatic prostate, ovarian, gallbladder or colorectal cancer (not recorded which). This table probably holds off-target reads from a library built for another chain. The chain carries TRBV20-1 and TRBJ1-6; D remains unclear. Here the CDR3 reads CSALSGGNGSPLHF. For the CDR3, the DNA is TGCAGTGCCCTGTCAGGAGGGAACGGTTCACCCCTCCACTTT.